One sample yielded the 5 T cell receptor beta chains listed below, sequenced in a study of somatic mutations in cytotoxic T cells in rheumatoid arthritis (dated 2017 in TCRdb). Library preparation employed the immunoSEQ multiplex PCR assay. TCRdb took over this immuneACCESS table, retaining in-frame rearrangements with V and J assigned. Such tables are incomplete; in checked studies, under half of the missing clones stem from an unresolved V gene, and the remainder is unexplained. The sample table contains some 17,000 clones; only one count was recorded for about 80% of them. The biggest ten clones account for approximately 4.6% of the sample. Input material: CD8+ T cells sorted from blood. All receptors derive from an adult with rheumatoid arthritis.

V usage is TRBV29-1 and J usage is TRBJ2-7; D is unclear. The germline V gene has CDR1 SQVTM and CDR2 ANQGSEA. V was pared by 1 base and J by 3 bases, with 7 bases between. There are 12 residues in the CDR3. Here the CDR3 reads CSVEGQNYEQYF. The CDR3 DNA is TGCAGCGTTGAAGGGCAGAACTACGAGCAGTACTTC.

This chain connects TRBV6-1 to TRBJ2-7; TRBD1 is a possible D gene (6 bases). CDR1 is MNHNS, CDR2 SASEGT, per germline. The V end was cut by 5 bases, the J end by 2 bases, with 16 bases between. The CDR3 covers 15 residues. CDR3 bases: TGTGCCAGCAGTCAACTCCAGGGGCGAGCCTACGAGCAGTACTTC. As protein: CASSQLQGRAYEQYF.

The chain couples TRBV10-3 to TRBJ2-5; 8 bases are shared with TRBD2. V lost 7 bases and J lost 4; bases outside the gene matches: 8. Per the germline V gene, CDR1 is ENHRY and CDR2 is SYGVKD. This CDR3 is built from 14 residues. The CDR3 region is CAINAGGRAETQYF. The CDR3 DNA follows: TGTGCCATCAACGCGGGGGGACGGGCAGAGACCCAGTACTTC.

The V and J genes are TRBV2 and TRBJ1-3; tentative D call: TRBD1 (6 bases). The CDR3 consists of 12 residues. The V end lost 7 bases, the J end lost 4 bases, and 8 bases lay between the germline ends. CDR1 SNHLY and CDR2 FYNNEI come from the germline V gene. The CDR3 loop is CASTGEGNTIYF. DNA of the CDR3: TGTGCCAGCACAGGGGAAGGAAACACCATATATTTT.

This sequence joins TRBV29-1 and TRBJ1-2; 10 bases align to TRBD1. V was clipped by 5 bases and J by 0 bases; unmatched bases: 6. This CDR3 has 15 amino acids. CDR1 and CDR2 from the germline V gene are SQVTM and ANQGSEA. In DNA, the CDR3 is TGCAGCGTTCCGGGACAGGGGTTTCCTAACTATGGCTACACCTTC. Translation: CSVPGQGFPNYGYTF.